The T cell receptor beta chain under discussion was sequenced for a study of T cells in localized non-small cell lung cancer. CDR1 is SGHTA and CDR2 is FQGNSA in the germline V gene. The CDR3 spans 16 residues. V lost 1 base, J lost 0 bases, and 10 bases lay in between. Study-level points and caveats: Across samples, adjacent lung featured a median around 56 of the top 100 tumor clones. Elevated blood T cell density was associated with longer overall survival.

To note about this clone: The antigen is undetermined.

Libraries were prepared by immunoSEQ multiplex PCR; TCRdb keeps only in-frame clonotypes and omits some of them. The profile shows 30,000 or so clones, around 90% of them singletons. This rearrangement joins TRBV7-2 to TRBJ1-5; no definite D call. This TCR was recovered from a male donor at least 60 years old with stage I lung adenocarcinoma. The input for sequencing was peripheral blood, taken before any cancer treatment. For the CDR3, the DNA is TGTGCCAGCAGCTTAGTGGGTGGGGATAGCAATCAGCCCCAGCATTTT. The encoded protein is CASSLVGGDSNQPQHF.